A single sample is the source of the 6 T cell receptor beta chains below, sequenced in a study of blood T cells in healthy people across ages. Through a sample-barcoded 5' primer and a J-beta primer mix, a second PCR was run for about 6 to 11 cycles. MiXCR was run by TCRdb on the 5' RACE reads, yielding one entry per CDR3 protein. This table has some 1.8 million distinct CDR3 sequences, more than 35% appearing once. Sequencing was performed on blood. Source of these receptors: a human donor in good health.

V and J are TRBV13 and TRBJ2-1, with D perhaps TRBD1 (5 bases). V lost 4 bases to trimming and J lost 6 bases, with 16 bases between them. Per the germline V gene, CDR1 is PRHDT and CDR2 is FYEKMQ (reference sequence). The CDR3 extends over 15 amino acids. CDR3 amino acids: CASSSPGSTGNEQFF. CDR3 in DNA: TGTGCCAGCAGCTCCCCAGGGTCGACTGGCAATGAGCAGTTCTTC.

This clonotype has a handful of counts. DNA for the CDR3: TGCAGCGCCGAGGACGGATTTAATGAAAAACTGTTTTTT. Translation: CSAEDGFNEKLFF. The rearrangement links TRBV29-1 to TRBJ1-4; D remains ambiguous. The CDR3 extends over 13 amino acids. Germline V lookup: CDR1 SQVTM, CDR2 ANQGSEA. With 7 bases removed from V and 4 bases from J, the gap between germline ends came to 13 bases.

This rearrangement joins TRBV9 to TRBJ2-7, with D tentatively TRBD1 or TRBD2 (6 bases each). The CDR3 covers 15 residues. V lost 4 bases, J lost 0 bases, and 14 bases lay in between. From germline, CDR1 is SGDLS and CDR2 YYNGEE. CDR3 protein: CASSQGGGFSYEQYF. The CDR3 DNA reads TGTGCCAGCAGCCAAGGAGGGGGGTTCTCCTACGAGCAGTACTTC. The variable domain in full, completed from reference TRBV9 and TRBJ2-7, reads DSGVTQTPKHLITATGQRVTLRCSPRSGDLSVYWYQQSLDQGLQFLIQYYNGEERAKGNILERFSAQQFPDLHSELNLSSLELGDSALYFCASSQGGGFSYEQYFGPGTRLTVT.

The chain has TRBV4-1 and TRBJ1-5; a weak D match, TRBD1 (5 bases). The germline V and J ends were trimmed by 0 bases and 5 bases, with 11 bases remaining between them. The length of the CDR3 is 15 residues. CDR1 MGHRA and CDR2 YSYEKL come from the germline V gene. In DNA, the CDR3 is TGCGCCAGCAGCCAAGATGTAGGGGATTATCAGCCCCAGCATTTT. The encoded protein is CASSQDVGDYQPQHF.

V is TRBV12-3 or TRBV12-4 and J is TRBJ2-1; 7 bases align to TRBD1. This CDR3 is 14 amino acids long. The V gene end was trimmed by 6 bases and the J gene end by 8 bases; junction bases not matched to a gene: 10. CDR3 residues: CASSPGQSSDEQFF. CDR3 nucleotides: TGTGCCAGCAGCCCGGGACAGTCTTCCGATGAGCAGTTCTTC.

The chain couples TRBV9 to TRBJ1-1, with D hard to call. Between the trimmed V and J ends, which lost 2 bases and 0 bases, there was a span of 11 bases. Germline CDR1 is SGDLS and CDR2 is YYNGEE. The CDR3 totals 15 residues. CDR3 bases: TGTGCCAGCAGCGTTAGTAGCCACATGAACACTGAAGCTTTCTTT. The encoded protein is CASSVSSHMNTEAFF.